This T cell receptor beta chain derives from a study of CD4 T cells in relation to SARS-CoV-2 and coronaviruses. Study-wide results and limits: Compared with monoreactive clones, crossreactive clones showed significantly weaker SARS-CoV-2 expansion.

Sequencing used immunoSEQ multiplex PCR; TCRdb keeps in-frame clones, though not all of them. Here the sample spans roughly 25,000 clones, more than 75% being singletons. This clone was observed a single time. The antigen remains unidentified. CDR3 length equals 15 residues. Germline V CDR1 and CDR2: SGHRS, YFSETQ. The V and J ends lost 0 bases and 5 bases, in that order; junction bases with no gene match: 4. CD4+ T cells from unexposed donors were obtained before the COVID-19 pandemic (2011-2018). CD4+ T cells were isolated from the cells after nine to eleven days of culture. Testing used SARS-CoV-2 S/N and four cold-coronavirus spikes on unexposed-donor CD4+ T cells, cells permitting. Half the medium was replaced with IL-2 medium on days 3 and 7.

The rearrangement links TRBV5-1 to TRBJ1-5; 8 positions agree with TRBD1. The material sequenced was CD4+ T cells from PBMCs, cultured in vitro. The receptor comes from a human donor in good health. CDR3 sequence reads: CASSLVPQGDQPQHF. Written as DNA, the CDR3 is TGCGCCAGCAGCTTGGTACCACAGGGGGATCAGCCCCAGCATTTT.